This T cell receptor (beta chain) was identified in a study of blood T cell repertoires in COVID-19. In the study overall: Donors in the United States, Italy and Spain gave samples during acute or convalescent COVID-19. The analysed material was cDNA or gDNA that came from T cells, B-cell-depleted T cells, or PBMCs.

Original data processing: Nucleated cell number was recorded as an estimate derived from reference gene primer amplification. Sequencing was performed with immunoSEQ multiplex PCR; in TCRdb, only in-frame clones are kept and a portion is missing. V, J and clone size reflect that table, while D and trimming were determined from the DNA. The sample holds about 210,000 clones, around four fifths seen once. Seattle enrolled patients during active infection and tracked them longitudinally. Trimming took off 3 bases at V and 6 bases at J, with 12 bases between the two ends. In germline, CDR1 is MNHEY, CDR2 SMNVEV (reference sequence). There are 14 residues in the CDR3.

The receptor was isolated from a man aged 55 to 70 with COVID-19, enrolled during active disease. Input material: peripheral blood. The V call is TRBV27, the J call TRBJ2-1; D perhaps matches TRBD2 (6 bases). The CDR3 DNA reads TGTGCCAGCAGTTTCACCGGGGGTTTCAATGAGCAGTTCTTC. This gives the protein CASSFTGGFNEQFF.